Presented here are 26 T cell receptor beta chains from one specimen sequenced in a study of cytomegalovirus exposure and HLA in healthy donors. PCR employed 60 Vbeta and 13 Jbeta primers. Assay: immunoSEQ multiplex PCR; the TCRdb copy retains only in-frame clones and omits some. The table includes around 120,000 clones, 75% to 90% detected once. The specimen sequenced was PBMCs. These receptors were taken from a woman between 40 and 55 years old in good health and CMV-seropositive.

This chain connects TRBV7-8 to TRBJ2-7, with D tentatively TRBD1 (7 bases). V was pared by 5 bases and J by 1 base, with 18 bases between. Germline CDR1 reads SGHVS; CDR2 reads FQNEAQ. There are 16 residues in the CDR3. The CDR3 sequence is CASSPRTGGVSYEQYF. The CDR3 coding sequence is TGTGCCAGCAGCCCCAGGACAGGAGGGGTATCCTACGAGCAGTACTTC.

This chain connects TRBV11-3 to TRBJ1-1; perhaps TRBD1 as D (6 bases). Germline CDR1 is SGHNT and CDR2 is YENEEA. The CDR3 extends over 12 amino acids. V was shortened by 5 bases and J by 7 bases, with 11 bases between the two germline ends. CDR3 amino acids: CASSPGTFEAFF. In DNA form, the CDR3 reads TGTGCCAGCAGCCCCGGGACATTTGAAGCTTTCTTT.

CDR3 amino acids: CASSKSQGAVSGYTF. The DNA for the CDR3 is TGTGCCAGCAGCAAATCACAGGGGGCCGTCAGTGGCTACACCTTC. The chain joins TRBV9 to TRBJ1-2; 9 bases line up with TRBD1. The V and J ends lost 4 bases and 7 bases, in that order; junction bases with no gene match: 11. The CDR3 totals 15 residues. From germline, CDR1 is SGDLS and CDR2 YYNGEE.

The V and J genes are TRBV19 and TRBJ2-1; D ambiguous. CDR1 and CDR2 from the germline V gene are LNHDA and SQIVND (reference sequence). The V and J ends lost 3 bases and 6 bases respectively, with 9 bases between them. CDR3 length equals 13 residues. CDR3 DNA sequence: TGTGCCAGTAGTATCCAATACGGCAATGAGCAGTTCTTC. Amino acids: CASSIQYGNEQFF.

This clone was found a few times. The V gene is TRBV27, the J gene TRBJ2-1; TRBD2 is a possible D gene (7 bases). The CDR3 extends over 16 amino acids. CDR1 and CDR2 from the germline V gene are MNHEY and SMNVEV (reference sequence). Between the trimmed V and J ends, which lost 6 bases and 4 bases, there was a span of 19 bases. This CDR3 is CASRLRGAAGYNEQFF. CDR3 DNA: TGTGCCAGCAGATTACGGGGGGCGGCGGGATACAATGAGCAGTTCTTC.

J is TRBJ2-5 and V is TRBV6-5, with D perhaps TRBD1 (6 bases). The J call is doubtful: the DNA matches TRBJ2-7 better. The CDR3 has 14 residues. Per germline, CDR1 MNHEY and CDR2 SVGAGI. CDR3 in DNA: TGTGCCAGCAGTTACGGTGACAGGCTCTACGAGCAGTACTTC. This gives the protein CASSYGDRLYEQYF.

The chain links TRBV27 to TRBJ1-1, with TRBD1 matching over 7 bases. The CDR3 contains 14 residues. Germline loops: CDR1 MNHEY, CDR2 SMNVEV (reference sequence). J gave up 2 bases and V 2 bases, and 2 bases lay outside the gene matches. CDR3 sequence: CASSLGTANTEAFF. The CDR3 DNA follows: TGTGCCAGCAGTTTAGGGACAGCTAACACTGAAGCTTTCTTT.

This chain links TRBV19 with TRBJ1-5; D unresolved. This CDR3 has 16 amino acids. Trimming removed 0 bases from V and 7 bases from J, with 16 bases in between. Germline-derived CDR1 and CDR2 are LNHDA and SQIVND (reference sequence). The CDR3 coding sequence is TGTGCCAGTAGTATAGAAGGGTATGGACTGGGCCAGCCCCAGCATTTT. This translates into CASSIEGYGLGQPQHF.

CDR3 amino acids: CASSRGDTEAFF. As DNA, the CDR3 is TGTGCCAGCAGCCGAGGAGACACTGAAGCTTTCTTT. The chain couples TRBV5-6 to TRBJ1-1, with D unclear. Germline V CDR1 and CDR2: SGHDT, YYEEEE. The ends were cut back, 4 bases at V and 3 bases at J, with 7 bases in the middle. The CDR3 is made up of 12 amino acids. The full variable domain, rest sourced from reference TRBV5-6 and TRBJ1-1, is DAGVTQSPTHLIKTRGQQVTLRCSPKSGHDTVSWYQQALGQGPQFIFQYYEEEERQRGNFPDRFSGHQFPNYSSELNVNALLLGDSALYLCASSRGDTEAFFGQGTRLTVV.

Concerning this clone: Without the conserved terminal phenylalanine or tryptophan, this CDR3 likely stems from a read error. The chain employs TRBV5-1 and TRBJ1-6; D gene uncertain. Germline loops: CDR1 SGHRS, CDR2 YFSETQ. V gave up 3 bases and J gave up 5 bases, with 15 bases separating them. The CDR3 spans 16 residues. The CDR3 is CASSSMGRTDNSPLHV. The DNA for the CDR3 is TGCGCCAGCAGCTCAATGGGGAGAACAGATAATTCACCCCTCCACGTT.

The rearrangement uses TRBV9 and TRBJ2-3; the D is unclear. The CDR3 length is 14 residues. Between the trimmed V and J ends, which lost 2 bases and 0 bases, there was a span of 7 bases. Germline CDR1 SGDLS, CDR2 YYNGEE. CDR3 region: CASSVSLSTDTQYF. In nucleotides, the CDR3 is TGTGCCAGCAGCGTCTCACTTAGCACAGATACGCAGTATTTT.

This chain uses TRBV5-5 with TRBJ1-5; no clear D gene. This CDR3 is built from 16 residues. Trimming cost V 2 bases and J 1 base, with 13 bases left between them. The germline CDR1 and CDR2 sequences are SGHKS and YYEKEE (reference sequence). The chain's CDR3 is CASSFGVGGSNQPQHF. The CDR3 coding sequence is TGTGCCAGCAGCTTTGGCGTGGGAGGGAGCAATCAGCCCCAGCATTTT.

The rearrangement uses TRBV19 and TRBJ1-1; possibly TRBD1 for D (5 bases). The V gene lost 6 bases and the J gene lost 5 bases, with 16 bases spanning the gap. CDR1 and CDR2 (germline): LNHDA, SQIVND (reference sequence). The CDR3 contains 14 residues. Here the CDR3 reads CASSLVEGRTEAFF. CDR3 DNA sequence: TGTGCCAGTAGCCTTGTGGAGGGGAGAACTGAAGCTTTCTTT.

This clone was counted a few times. This chain uses TRBV10-1 with TRBJ2-5; TRBD2 matches 14 bases. V was clipped by 8 bases and J by 5 bases; unmatched bases: 7. Germline V gene data show CDR1 as WNHNN and CDR2 as SYGVQD (reference sequence). The CDR3 totals 15 residues. In DNA form, the CDR3 reads TGCGCCAGCTATTCGGGACTAGCGGGAGAGGAGACCCAGTACTTC. Encoded protein: CASYSGLAGEETQYF.

V usage is TRBV5-6 and J usage is TRBJ1-2, with D unresolved. Trimming cost V 5 bases and J 5 bases, with 7 bases left between them. Germline CDR1 SGHDT, CDR2 YYEEEE. This CDR3 is 11 amino acids long. The chain's CDR3 is CASSYSYGYTF. CDR3 nucleotide sequence: TGTGCCAGCAGTTACAGTTATGGCTACACCTTC.

This sequence joins TRBV4-3 and TRBJ2-1; 7 nucleotides match TRBD1. The J segment lost 4 bases and the V segment lost 4 bases, leaving 10 bases of the junction unmatched. This CDR3 has 16 amino acids. Germline V lookup: CDR1 LGHNA, CDR2 YSLEER. This chain's CDR3 is CASSRSGTAVYNEQFF. CDR3 nucleotides: TGCGCCAGCAGCCGTTCCGGGACAGCAGTATACAATGAGCAGTTCTTC.

The chain has TRBV18 and TRBJ1-2; possibly TRBD1 for D (6 bases). Trimming removed 3 bases at V and 7 bases at J, with 18 bases between. The length of the CDR3 is 15 residues. The germline gives CDR1 KGHSH, CDR2 LQKENI. CDR3 in DNA: TGTGCCAGCTCACCCCTCAGCACAAGGGGGTTTGGCTACACCTTC. This sequence encodes CASSPLSTRGFGYTF.

This clone was seen a few times. This chain connects TRBV5-4 to TRBJ1-1; TRBD1 aligns across 8 bases. Trimming took 4 bases from V and 4 from J; bases not matched to a gene: 6. The germline CDR1 and CDR2 sequences are SGHNT and YYREEE (reference sequence). CDR3 length: 14 amino acids. In DNA form, the CDR3 reads TGTGCCAGCAGCCTACAGGGGGGGAGCACTGAAGCTTTCTTT. Protein: CASSLQGGSTEAFF.

The chain couples TRBV25-1 to TRBJ2-1; 9 bases align to TRBD1. Per germline, CDR1 MGHDK and CDR2 SYGVNS. Trimming cost V 6 bases and J 9 bases; bases outside gene matches: 9. The CDR3 totals 14 residues. In nucleotides, the CDR3 is TGTGCCAGCAGCTTAGGGACAGGGTTGAGTGAGCAGTTCTTC. It yields the protein CASSLGTGLSEQFF.

V usage is TRBV19 and J usage is TRBJ2-5; a possible D gene is TRBD2 (5 bases). The better agreement between TRBJ2-7 and the DNA end casts doubt on the J call. The CDR3 totals 15 residues. The V gene's germline CDR1 is LNHDA and CDR2 SQIVND (reference sequence). CDR3 sequence reads: CASSIAAAAGYEQYF. CDR3 nucleotides: TGTGCCAGTAGTATAGCGGCGGCGGCGGGCTACGAGCAGTACTTC.

Written as DNA, the CDR3 is TGTGCCAGCAGCCATTCTAAGACGGGACAGGGGTTCGGAAACACCATATATTTT. Residues: CASSHSKTGQGFGNTIYF. The gene calls are TRBV7-8 and TRBJ1-3; 10 bases are shared with TRBD1. Germline-derived CDR1 and CDR2 are SGHVS and FQNEAQ. CDR3 length: 18 residues. The V gene end was trimmed by 5 bases and the J gene end by 4 bases; junction bases not matched to a gene: 14.

This clone was seen only once. The chain recombines TRBV9 with TRBJ2-5; no clear D gene. Trimming left V 2 bases short and J 2 bases short, with 7 bases between. Germline loops: CDR1 SGDLS, CDR2 YYNGEE. This CDR3 is 13 amino acids long. The CDR3 region has the DNA TGTGCCAGCAGCGTGAGCAATCAAGAGACCCAGTACTTC. Translating it yields CASSVSNQETQYF.

This chain joins TRBV21-1 and TRBJ2-3; the D call in the table, TRBD1, was not verified against the DNA. TRBV21-1 constitutes a pseudogene. This CDR3 has 17 amino acids. The CDR3 DNA reads as TGTGCCAGCAGCAGTCGGGACAGTGCGCAAACAACAGATACGCAGTATTTT. It specifies CASSSRDSAQTTDTQYF.

The chain links TRBV28 to TRBJ2-1; D is ambiguous. This CDR3 comprises 15 residues. The germline V and J ends were trimmed by 2 bases and 4 bases, with 12 bases remaining between them. CDR1 is MDHEN and CDR2 is SYDVKM in the germline V gene. The CDR3 DNA follows: TGTGCCAGCAGTTTAAGTTTACCACTTTACAATGAGCAGTTCTTC. It specifies CASSLSLPLYNEQFF.

This clone was seen a handful of times. The J gene is TRBJ2-5, the V gene TRBV6-1; no clear D gene. V was pared by 1 base and J by 4 bases, with 10 bases between. The length of the CDR3 is 14 residues. The V gene's germline CDR1 is MNHNS and CDR2 SASEGT. The CDR3 nucleotides are TGTGCCAGCAGTGAAGGGCAGGCTCCAGAGACCCAGTACTTC. This encodes CASSEGQAPETQYF.

This clone appeared a single time. The chain is built from TRBV6-5 and TRBJ1-5; D gene ambiguous. V dropped 5 bases and J dropped 0 bases, with 5 bases sitting between them. The V gene's germline CDR1 is MNHEY and CDR2 SVGAGI. CDR3 length: 13 amino acids. The chain's CDR3 is CASSLSSNQPQHF. The CDR3 DNA reads as TGTGCCAGCAGTCTCAGTAGCAATCAGCCCCAGCATTTT.